The source of this T cell receptor (beta chain) is a study of T-cell reconstitution after alpha-beta-depleted transplantation in children. Study-level points and caveats: Recipient T cells and thymic progenitors that survived gave rise to the high TCRbeta diversity observed at day 60 in some patients.

This clonotype came up a few times. Its antigen is unknown. V was pared by 6 bases and J by 0 bases, with 13 bases between. This CDR3 is built from 15 residues. CDR1 is SEHNR and CDR2 is FQNEAQ in the germline V gene (reference sequence). TCRbeta library construction was performed incorporating unique molecular identifiers. From the PCR reads, TCRdb called clonotypes with MiXCR, one entry per CDR3 protein. The profile covers 550,000 to 800,000 distinct CDR3 sequences, with over 10% appearing a single time and around 0.8% taken by the ten largest. This rearrangement joins TRBV7-9 to TRBJ2-3; weak D call: TRBD2 (5 bases). The sample consisted of PBMCs, taken before TCRalphabeta/CD19-depleted stem cell transplant. This TCR was recovered from a girl aged 2-10 years with congenital amegakaryocytic thrombocytopenia, due to receive a stem cell transplant. This chain's CDR3 is CASSPRDSSTDTQYF. The CDR3 DNA follows: TGTGCCAGCAGTCCCCGGGATTCTAGCACAGATACGCAGTATTTT.